A single sample gave rise to the 23 T cell receptor beta chains below, sequenced in a study of post-analysis software for immune sequencing data. Study-level points and caveats: Roughly five TRBV segments were more frequent in patients than controls; TRBV5-6, TRBV5-1 and TRBV20-1 belonged to this group.

Unique molecular identifiers were built into the TCR beta cDNA libraries. One entry per CDR3 protein, called by TCRdb with MiXCR from the PCR reads. The table has approximately 730,000 distinct CDR3 sequences, roughly 46% seen once. These receptors have no identified antigens. Sequencing was carried out using blood. The source is a girl between 10 and 17 years old with multiple sclerosis.

The gene calls are TRBV13 and TRBJ1-4; no clear D gene. Germline CDR1 and CDR2: PRHDT and FYEKMQ (reference sequence). This CDR3 spans 14 amino acids. V was trimmed by 3 bases and J by 8 bases, leaving 13 bases between them. The CDR3 protein is CASSFGRRGEKLFF. In DNA, the CDR3 is TGTGCCAGCAGCTTCGGCAGAAGAGGCGAAAAACTGTTTTTT.

The chain employs TRBV5-1 and TRBJ2-7; 14 bases are shared with TRBD2. There are 15 residues in the CDR3. Germline V gene lookup returns CDR1 SGHRS and CDR2 YFSETQ. With 2 bases clipped from V and 7 bases from J, the junction kept 5 bases outside the gene matches. CDR3 amino acids: CASSFGTSGSKEQYF. The CDR3 DNA reads TGCGCCAGCAGCTTTGGGACTAGCGGGAGTAAAGAGCAGTACTTC.

V gene TRBV7-2 combines with J gene TRBJ1-1; 10 nucleotides match TRBD1. CDR3 size: 13 residues. Germline CDR1 and CDR2: SGHTA and FQGNSA. V lost 5 bases to trimming and J lost 13 bases; unmatched junction nucleotides: 10. The CDR3 is CASSPVTGGVVFF. As DNA, the CDR3 is TGTGCCAGCAGCCCCGTGACAGGGGGCGTCGTTTTCTTT. Full variable domain (missing parts from reference TRBV7-2 and TRBJ1-1): GAGVSQSPSNKVTEKGKDVELRCDPISGHTALYWYRQSLGQGLEFLIYFQGNSAPDKSGLPSDRFSAERTGGSVSTLTIQRTQQEDSAVYLCASSPVTGGVVFFGQGTRLTVV.

The chain recombines TRBV9 with TRBJ2-7; D remains unclear. The CDR3 runs 17 residues. V shed 0 bases and J shed 1 base, with 17 bases lying between them. Germline V gene data show CDR1 as SGDLS and CDR2 as YYNGEE. CDR3: CASSVAYSTYSSYEQYF. For the CDR3, the DNA is TGTGCCAGCAGCGTAGCGTACTCGACTTATTCGTCCTACGAGCAGTACTTC.

The chain has TRBV20-1 and TRBJ1-5, with 9 bases that match TRBD1. Germline V gives CDR1 DFQATT, CDR2 SNEGSKA (reference sequence). The V and J ends lost 6 bases and 4 bases, in that order; junction bases with no gene match: 7. The CDR3 spans 14 residues. The DNA for the CDR3 is TGCAGTGCCATGCGGGACAGGGATAATCAGCCCCAGCATTTT. It yields the protein CSAMRDRDNQPQHF.

The genes are TRBV14 and TRBJ2-7; 7 nucleotides agree with TRBD1. CDR1 is SGHDN, CDR2 FVKESK, per germline. V trimming: 2 bases; J trimming: 2 bases; junction bases outside the gene matches: 6. The CDR3 has 15 amino acids. This CDR3 is CASSQTGTAPYEQYF. In DNA, the CDR3 is TGTGCCAGCAGCCAAACCGGGACAGCGCCCTACGAGCAGTACTTC. The whole variable domain, remainder taken from reference TRBV14 and TRBJ2-7, is EAGVTQFPSHSVIEKGQTVTLRCDPISGHDNLYWYRRVMGKEIKFLLHFVKESKQDESGMPNNRFLAERTGGTYSTLKVQPAELEDSGVYFCASSQTGTAPYEQYFGPGTRLTVT.

Comments on this clonotype: A much larger clonotype is one base distant, so this may be a read error. The chain employs TRBV9 and TRBJ2-7; 7 bases map to TRBD2. Germline values: CDR1 SGDLS, CDR2 YYNGEE. The trim removed 0 bases at V and 7 bases at J, leaving 4 bases unmatched. The CDR3 loop spans 13 amino acids. The CDR3 spells CASSVAGGWEQYF. The DNA of the CDR3 is TGTGCCAGCAGCGTAGCGGGAGGATGGGAGCAGTACTTC.

The genes are TRBV27 and TRBJ2-1; no clear D gene. Germline V gene data show CDR1 as MNHEY and CDR2 as SMNVEV (reference sequence). Trimming removed 6 bases at V and 0 bases at J, with 12 bases between. This CDR3 comprises 15 residues. CDR3 in DNA: TGTGCCAGCAGGCCGACTTTTAGCTCCTACAATGAGCAGTTCTTC. Protein product: CASRPTFSSYNEQFF.

This clonotype was seen a handful of times. The rearrangement uses TRBV29-1 and TRBJ1-2; D not resolved. This CDR3 is 12 amino acids long. The germline V gene has CDR1 SQVTM and CDR2 ANQGSEA. Trimming took off 7 bases at V and 6 bases at J, with 15 bases between the two ends. The CDR3 region has the DNA TGCAGCGCCCCGCGACGGATTAATGGCTACACCTTC. This encodes CSAPRRINGYTF.

Of note for this clonotype: Compared with germline, one end of the junction differs, possibly owing to a read error. The chain has TRBV12-3 or TRBV12-4 and TRBJ2-1; possible D gene TRBD2, 5 bases. The CDR3 is 17 amino acids. The CDR3 sequence: CASSTQDFYFSYNGQFF. The DNA of the CDR3 is TGTGCCAGCAGCACCCAGGACTTTTATTTCTCCTACAATGGGCAGTTCTTC.

With regard to this clonotype: A junction end diverges from the germline sequence, so it may reflect a read error. The chain combines TRBV20-1 with TRBJ2-1; D uncertain. Germline V gives CDR1 DFQATT, CDR2 SNEGSKA (reference sequence). This CDR3 is 15 amino acids long. CDR3 residues: CSPLSGSSPVNGQFF. DNA of the CDR3: TGCAGTCCTTTGTCGGGCTCATCACCGGTCAATGGGCAGTTCTTC.

This clonotype was picked up a small number of times. V usage is TRBV6-5 and J usage is TRBJ1-2, with 9 bases identical to TRBD1. The CDR3 is made up of 14 amino acids. J gave up 8 bases and V 0 bases, and 4 bases lay outside the gene matches. The germline CDR1 and CDR2 sequences are MNHEY and SVGAGI. CDR3 residues: CASSYSGQGSGYTF. The CDR3, as DNA: TGTGCCAGCAGTTACTCGGGACAGGGTAGCGGCTACACCTTC.

This clonotype was seen more than once but under ten times. The chain links TRBV15 to TRBJ2-1; weak D call: TRBD2 (5 bases). CDR1 and CDR2 (germline): LNHNV, YYDKDF (reference sequence). The CDR3 has 15 residues. V shed 0 bases and J shed 8 bases, with 14 bases lying between them. CDR3 sequence (DNA): TGTGCCACCAGCAGAGATGGGAGAAGAGACGATGAGCAGTTCTTC. Protein: CATSRDGRRDDEQFF.

There are a few counts of this clonotype. The chain has TRBV2 and TRBJ2-5, with D hard to call. With 3 bases removed from V and 2 bases from J, the gap between germline ends came to 7 bases. The CDR3 sequence is 13 residues long. Germline assignment: CDR1 SNHLY and CDR2 FYNNEI. CDR3 nucleotides: TGTGCCAGCAGTGATCGTCTACAAGAGACCCAGTACTTC. Translation gives CASSDRLQETQYF.

This sequence joins TRBV6-5 and TRBJ1-5, with unresolved D. The CDR3 has 15 amino acids. Germline V gene data show CDR1 as MNHEY and CDR2 as SVGAGI. The ends were cut back, 6 bases at V and 6 bases at J, with 18 bases in the middle. The CDR3 loop is CASSPGLVYSQPQHF. The CDR3 bases are TGTGCCAGCAGCCCCGGCTTGGTCTATAGTCAGCCCCAGCATTTT.

This clonotype was observed at least ten times. Here the CDR3 DNA reads TGCAGTGCTAGAGATCCTGGTCAGGAAAGGCTGTATTTT. It specifies CSARDPGQERLYF. The chain is built from TRBV20-1 and TRBJ2-3; D is unresolved. Looked up from germline, CDR1 is DFQATT and CDR2 is SNEGSKA (reference sequence). Trimming left V 0 bases short and J 14 bases short, with 18 bases between. The CDR3 loop spans 13 amino acids.

The chain employs TRBV12-3 or TRBV12-4 and TRBJ1-5; 7 nucleotides align to TRBD1. There are 16 residues in the CDR3. The V and J ends lost 3 bases and 3 bases, in that order; junction bases with no gene match: 8. CDR3 bases: TGTGCCAGCAGTTTTTTAACAGGGGCTTTCAATCAGCCCCAGCATTTT. As protein: CASSFLTGAFNQPQHF.

The rearrangement joins TRBV20-1 to TRBJ2-3, with D unclear. The CDR3 is 13 amino acids. CDR1 and CDR2 from the germline V gene are DFQATT and SNEGSKA (reference sequence). V shed 3 bases and J shed 5 bases, with 12 bases lying between them. CDR3 DNA sequence: TGCAGTGCTAGCAGCCTAGTAAGAGATACGCAGTATTTT. This translates into CSASSLVRDTQYF.

V is TRBV28 and J is TRBJ2-5, with TRBD2 as a possible D gene (5 bases). The ends were cut back, 2 bases at V and 0 bases at J, with 16 bases in the middle. CDR1 and CDR2 (germline): MDHEN, SYDVKM. This CDR3 has 17 residues. In DNA form, the CDR3 reads TGTGCCAGCAGTTTAGGTTATGGCGGGTGGGACCAAGAGACCCAGTACTTC. Residues: CASSLGYGGWDQETQYF.

V usage is TRBV10-2 and J usage is TRBJ2-3; D is undetermined. Trimming took 10 bases from V and 2 from J, leaving 10 bases between them. Germline loops: CDR1 WSHSY, CDR2 SAAADI. This CDR3 contains 12 residues. This chain's CDR3 is CATLSVTDTQYF. CDR3 bases: TGCGCCACCCTTTCTGTCACAGATACGCAGTATTTT.

This clonotype appeared a few times. This chain uses TRBV6-2 or TRBV6-3 with TRBJ2-2; 7 bases map to TRBD2. Trimming cost V 6 bases and J 10 bases; bases outside gene matches: 2. CDR3 size: 11 residues. Germline V CDR1 and CDR2: MNHEY, SVGEGT. The CDR3, as DNA: TGTGCCAGCAGCCTAGCGGCGGAGCTGTTTTTT. Protein sequence: CASSLAAELFF.

Only one count was recorded for this clonotype. The chain is built from TRBV5-1 and TRBJ2-1, with D perhaps TRBD2 (6 bases). V was cut by 4 bases and J by 7 bases, with 12 bases left in between. The germline V gene encodes CDR1 SGHRS and CDR2 YFSETQ. The CDR3 loop spans 13 amino acids. This CDR3 is CASSTGEKNEQFF. CDR3 bases: TGCGCCAGCAGCACGGGGGAAAAGAATGAGCAGTTCTTC.

V gene TRBV7-2 combines with J gene TRBJ1-1; D is ambiguous. This CDR3 is 14 amino acids long. Trimming shortened V by 7 bases and J by 1 base, and 13 bases separated the two germline ends. Germline V CDR1 and CDR2: SGHTA, FQGNSA. CDR3 amino acids: CASTLGVGNTEAFF. The CDR3 region has the DNA TGTGCCAGCACCCTGGGAGTAGGGAACACTGAAGCTTTCTTT.